Below are 19 T cell receptor beta chains sequenced from a single sample in a study of shared clonotypes between healthy human individuals. CD45RO-negative cells were positively selected for CCR7, leaving out terminally differentiated effector memory CD45RA+ cells. Sequencing used immunoSEQ multiplex PCR; TCRdb keeps in-frame clones, though not all of them. The table lists about 1,900,000 clones, roughly 95% of them singletons. Sequenced: naive CD8+ T cells sorted from blood. All receptors derive from a man aged 18 to 29 in good health.

This rearrangement joins TRBV20-1 to TRBJ2-7; D is perhaps TRBD1 (6 bases). Trimming left V 2 bases short and J 5 bases short, with 7 bases between. The CDR3 is 11 residues long. Germline V gene data show CDR1 as DFQATT and CDR2 as SNEGSKA (reference sequence). The CDR3 DNA is TGCAGTGCTAGAAGGACAGACGAGCAGTACTTC. Translated: CSARRTDEQYF.

Note on this clone: Other DNA sequences in the same sample also yield this CDR3. The CDR3 nucleotides are TGTGCCAGCAGTTATACAGGGTCCTACGAGCAGTACTTC. Its translation: CASSYTGSYEQYF. The J gene is TRBJ2-7, the V gene TRBV6-5; a weak D match, TRBD1 (6 bases). V lost 3 bases to trimming and J lost 1 base, with 7 bases between them. Germline assignment: CDR1 MNHEY and CDR2 SVGAGI. The CDR3 extends over 13 amino acids.

In its sample, this clone was seen once. The V gene is TRBV2, the J gene TRBJ2-7; 15 nucleotides agree with TRBD2. Unmatched junction bases numbered 16, after V lost 8 bases and J lost 5 bases. The germline CDR1 and CDR2 sequences are SNHLY and FYNNEI. CDR3 length: 18 residues. This chain's CDR3 is CASSVPGLAGGGFDEQYF. The DNA for the CDR3 is TGTGCCAGCTCCGTCCCGGGACTAGCGGGAGGAGGATTTGACGAGCAGTACTTC.

In this sample, this clone turned up once. CDR3 coding DNA: TGTGCCAGCAGTACCAATCATATGAACACTGAAGCTTTCTTT. Protein: CASSTNHMNTEAFF. The chain combines TRBV6-1 with TRBJ1-1; no definite D call. The V end was cut by 5 bases, the J end by 0 bases, with 10 bases between. Per germline, CDR1 MNHNS and CDR2 SASEGT. The CDR3 runs 14 residues.

In its sample, this clone was seen once. The rearrangement links TRBV7-9 to TRBJ2-7; D ambiguous. Per the germline V gene, CDR1 is SEHNR and CDR2 is FQNEAQ (reference sequence). The CDR3 runs 14 residues. V lost 3 bases to trimming and J lost 4 bases, with 13 bases between them. CDR3 bases: TGTGCCAGCAGCTTCGGACCCCACGGGTACGAGCAGTACTTC. This translates into CASSFGPHGYEQYF.

V usage is TRBV19 and J usage is TRBJ1-2, with D unresolved. The V and J ends lost 7 bases and 8 bases respectively, with 11 bases between them. This CDR3 has 11 residues. CDR1 is LNHDA and CDR2 is SQIVND in the germline V gene (reference sequence). The CDR3 sequence: CASIGGGGYTF. Here the CDR3 DNA reads TGTGCCAGTATTGGCGGCGGGGGCTACACCTTC.

The V gene is TRBV4-3, the J gene TRBJ1-1; D perhaps matches TRBD1 (6 bases). There are 16 residues in the CDR3. Trimming left V 3 bases short and J 3 bases short, with 17 bases between. Germline lookup yields CDR1 LGHNA and CDR2 YSLEER. The chain's CDR3 is CASSHLQGYGDTEAFF. The CDR3 DNA reads as TGCGCCAGCAGCCACCTCCAGGGGTACGGGGACACTGAAGCTTTCTTT.

This chain links TRBV30 with TRBJ2-3; D is possibly TRBD1 or TRBD2 (5 bases each). V lost 2 bases and J lost 6, with 9 bases in between. The CDR3 has 12 amino acids. The germline CDR1 and CDR2 sequences are GTSNPN and SVGIG (reference sequence). For the CDR3, the DNA is TGTGCCTGGAGTCTCGAGGGGGATACGCAGTATTTT. This sequence encodes CAWSLEGDTQYF.

The gene calls are TRBV5-6 and TRBJ2-7; TRBD1 matches 10 bases. The germline V gene has CDR1 SGHDT and CDR2 YYEEEE. The V gene end was trimmed by 0 bases and the J gene end by 5 bases; junction bases not matched to a gene: 11. This CDR3 has 17 residues. CDR3 region: CASSLEGTGAYIDEQYF. The CDR3 nucleotides read TGTGCCAGCAGCTTGGAGGGGACAGGGGCGTATATCGACGAGCAGTACTTC.

Details on this clone: The sample holds other DNA sequences that translate to the same CDR3. This chain connects TRBV10-2 to TRBJ2-1; D is unclear. The CDR3 is made up of 10 amino acids. V was clipped by 6 bases and J by 6 bases, with 3 bases between them. Germline V CDR1 and CDR2: WSHSY, SAAADI. CDR3 nucleotides: TGCGCCAGCAGGTCCAATGAGCAGTTCTTC. It translates to CASRSNEQFF.

The V gene is TRBV19, the J gene TRBJ2-7; 9 nucleotides agree with TRBD2. The CDR3 runs 16 residues. Germline V gives CDR1 LNHDA, CDR2 SQIVND (reference sequence). With V trimmed by 3 bases and J by 1 base, 7 bases remained unmatched. The CDR3 here is CASSMVLAGESYEQYF. In DNA form, the CDR3 reads TGTGCCAGTAGTATGGTTTTAGCGGGGGAATCCTACGAGCAGTACTTC.

The rearrangement links TRBV7-8 to TRBJ2-7; D may match TRBD1 or TRBD2 (6 bases each). V lost 4 bases and J 1 base, leaving 11 bases between the germline ends. Germline CDR1 is SGHVS and CDR2 is FQNEAQ. This CDR3 spans 14 amino acids. The CDR3 here is CASSSGGKSYEQYF. The CDR3 DNA reads as TGTGCCAGCAGCTCCGGGGGCAAATCCTACGAGCAGTACTTC.

This clone was recorded once. This chain links TRBV9 with TRBJ2-7; a weak D match, TRBD1 (5 bases). CDR1 is SGDLS, CDR2 YYNGEE, per germline. Trimming pared 0 bases from V and 1 base from J, leaving 14 bases between. The CDR3 has 16 residues. CDR3 in DNA: TGTGCCAGCAGCGTAGATGTAGGGGAAGGGTCCTACGAGCAGTACTTC. It is translated as CASSVDVGEGSYEQYF.

This chain connects TRBV29-1 to TRBJ2-7; D unclear. CDR1 and CDR2 (germline): SQVTM, ANQGSEA. The CDR3 is 12 residues long. V gave up 4 bases and J gave up 1 base, with 8 bases separating them. The CDR3 here is CSVGEASYEQYF. The CDR3 nucleotides are TGCAGCGTTGGCGAGGCTTCCTACGAGCAGTACTTC.

The chain joins TRBV7-9 to TRBJ2-2; no clear D gene. Germline V lookup: CDR1 SEHNR, CDR2 FQNEAQ (reference sequence). This CDR3 is 13 amino acids long. The V gene lost 5 bases and the J gene lost 4 bases, with 8 bases spanning the gap. The CDR3 DNA reads TGTGCCAGCAGCCCGAGGATCACCGGGGAGCTGTTTTTT. Translation gives CASSPRITGELFF.

This chain joins TRBV11-2 and TRBJ2-5, with no clear D. Trimming pared 2 bases from V and 3 bases from J, leaving 16 bases between. In germline, CDR1 is SGHAT, CDR2 FQNNGV. The CDR3 loop spans 16 amino acids. CDR3 in DNA: TGTGCCAGCAGCTTAAGCAATACGGGCTGGGAAGAGACCCAGTACTTC. It is translated as CASSLSNTGWEETQYF.

The genes are TRBV6-5 and TRBJ2-1; D not resolved. V was clipped by 4 bases and J by 0 bases, with 13 bases between them. CDR3 length equals 16 residues. Germline CDR1 MNHEY, CDR2 SVGAGI. The CDR3 spells CASSSLEGVSYNEQFF. DNA of the CDR3: TGTGCCAGCAGTTCCCTTGAAGGTGTCTCCTACAATGAGCAGTTCTTC.

This chain links TRBV2 with TRBJ2-7; 7 nucleotides agree with TRBD2. The V gene end was trimmed by 4 bases and the J gene end by 7 bases; junction bases not matched to a gene: 10. There are 14 residues in the CDR3. Looked up from germline, CDR1 is SNHLY and CDR2 is FYNNEI. CDR3 protein: CASSGASGSREQYF. The CDR3 DNA reads TGTGCCAGCAGTGGGGCTAGCGGTAGTAGGGAGCAGTACTTC.

The chain links TRBV4-1 to TRBJ2-7; D remains unclear. Germline V gives CDR1 MGHRA, CDR2 YSYEKL. The CDR3 is 13 residues long. The V gene lost 4 bases and the J gene lost 2 bases, with 9 bases spanning the gap. CDR3 sequence reads: CASSRTPAYEQYF. The CDR3 DNA sequence: TGCGCCAGCAGCCGAACCCCGGCCTACGAGCAGTACTTC.